One sample yielded the 6 T cell receptor beta chains listed below, sequenced in a study of T cell changes during pregnancy in multiple sclerosis. The data were produced by immunoSEQ multiplex PCR, yet TCRdb's version contains in-frame clones alone and is incomplete. The repertoire holds about 39,000 clones, with around 84% as singletons. Specimen: CD4+ T cells from peripheral blood mononuclear cells, collected before pregnancy. The origin of the receptors is a female donor with multiple sclerosis, enrolled in a pregnancy study.

The V call is TRBV18, the J call TRBJ2-5; weak D call: TRBD2 (6 bases). Trimming cost V 1 base and J 5 bases, with 8 bases left between them. Germline values: CDR1 KGHSH, CDR2 LQKENI. The CDR3 sequence is 13 residues long. The CDR3 sequence: CASSPRSGETQYF. CDR3 DNA sequence: TGTGCCAGCTCACCACGGAGCGGGGAGACCCAGTACTTC.

The chain has TRBV18 and TRBJ1-5; D is unresolved. CDR1 and CDR2 from the germline V gene are KGHSH and LQKENI. There are 13 residues in the CDR3. V lost 6 bases and J 7 bases, leaving 13 bases between the germline ends. CDR3: CASSAEQRQPQHF. In DNA, the CDR3 is TGTGCCAGCTCCGCTGAGCAGAGGCAGCCCCAGCATTTT.

The V and J genes are TRBV30 and TRBJ2-1; TRBD2 agrees at 7 bases. Germline CDR1 and CDR2: GTSNPN and SVGIG (reference sequence). The CDR3 has 14 residues. V shed 3 bases, J shed 12 bases, and the junction held 14 bases outside the gene matches. The CDR3 DNA is TGTGCCTGGAGATGGGGAGGGCCCGGGGCGTGGCAGTTCTTC. It translates to CAWRWGGPGAWQFF. Filled out from reference TRBV30 and TRBJ2-1, the complete variable domain reads SQTIHQWPATLVQPVGSPLSLECTVEGTSNPNLYWYRQAAGRGLQLLFYSVGIGQISSEVPQNLSASRPQDRQFILSSKKLLLSDSGFYLCAWRWGGPGAWQFFGPGTRLTVL.

This clone was picked up a small number of times. The chain employs TRBV6-5 and TRBJ1-6; D is unresolved. This CDR3 is built from 15 residues. The germline CDR1 and CDR2 sequences are MNHEY and SVGAGI. Trimming stripped 6 bases from V and 9 bases from J, with 18 bases between. The CDR3 loop reads CASSSIRETGSPLHF. The CDR3 region has the DNA TGTGCCAGCAGCTCTATTAGAGAAACCGGTTCACCCCTCCACTTT.

The chain carries TRBV30 and TRBJ1-2; D is unclear. Trimming left V 5 bases short and J 8 bases short, with 15 bases between. The CDR3 loop spans 12 amino acids. Germline assignment: CDR1 GTSNPN and CDR2 SVGIG (reference sequence). The CDR3 bases are TGTGCCTGGGCGGGTCTTGGGGTAGGCTACACCTTC. This sequence encodes CAWAGLGVGYTF.

V gene TRBV7-6 combines with J gene TRBJ1-1; D gene uncertain. CDR1 is SGHVS and CDR2 is FNYEAQ in the germline V gene. V lost 0 bases and J lost 3, with 8 bases in between. CDR3 length: 14 amino acids. CDR3 protein: CASSLAEDDTEAFF. The DNA for the CDR3 is TGTGCCAGCAGCTTAGCGGAGGACGACACTGAAGCTTTCTTT.